This T cell receptor beta chain was captured in a study of OX40 agonist ivuxolimab in advanced cancers. In the study overall: Patients in the trial were receiving intravenous ivuxolimab every 2 weeks, at doses of 0.01 to 10 mg/kg. Patients treated during dose escalation were battling hepatocellular carcinoma, melanoma, renal cell or head and neck cancer.

V shed 1 base, J shed 5 bases, and the junction held 10 bases outside the gene matches. Germline V lookup: CDR1 SEHNR, CDR2 FQNEAQ (reference sequence). The CDR3 length is 17 residues. Using immunoSEQ multiplex PCR, the repertoire was profiled, and TCRdb retains in-frame clones only, with some absent. The data hold around 66,000 clones, with 80% to 85% observed a single time. Sequencing was performed on CD4+ or CD8+ T cells sorted from blood, taken in a trial of the OX40 agonist ivuxolimab. The receptor was derived from an adult with an advanced solid tumor such as melanoma, head and neck, liver or kidney cancer. The V and J genes are TRBV7-9 and TRBJ2-7, with 11 positions matching TRBD2. The CDR3 DNA follows: TGTGCCAGCAGCTTAGGCGCCTCTAGCGGGGGGTTCGACGAGCAGTACTTC. Protein: CASSLGASSGGFDEQYF.